These T cell receptor beta chains were read from a single sample in a study of blood T cell repertoires in COVID-19. Here immunoSEQ multiplex PCR was the method, and the copy in TCRdb shows in-frame clones only, minus some. Found here are 220,000 or so clones, around 81% of them singletons; the top ten hold 4.5% to 7%. The source material was peripheral blood. These receptors were collected from a woman in her sixties or seventies with acute or convalescent COVID-19. Each CDR3 is given with its conserved first and last residue. The D gene is left open where the match is weak. Some rows have no size entry. The others give once, few or many, or a class for an expanded clone.

v_call	j_call	d_call	clone_size	cdr3_nt	cdr3_aa
TRBV7-9	TRBJ1-1	TRBD1	NA	TGTGCCAGCAGCTTGGGACAGGGCACTGAAGCTTTCTTT	CASSLGQGTEAFF
TRBV18	TRBJ1-4	NA	NA	TGTGCCAGCTCACCGGAAAGAACGAATGACGGGCTGTTTTTT	CASSPERTNDGLFF
TRBV19	TRBJ1-1	TRBD1	NA	TGTGCCAGTAGTATTCTGATAGGTCAGGGGGTACTTAAGACTGAAGCTTTCTTT	CASSILIGQGVLKTEAFF
TRBV6-5	TRBJ2-5	TRBD1	NA	TGTGCCAGCAGTTACTCTGGGACAGGGTGGCAAGAGACCCAGTACTTC	CASSYSGTGWQETQYF
TRBV10-3	TRBJ1-6	TRBD1	NA	TGTGCCATCAGAGCTCGGACAGGGACAAATTCACCCCTCCACTTT	CAIRARTGTNSPLHF
TRBV28	TRBJ1-5	NA	many	TGTGCCAGCAGTTCACTCCCCGGGACTTTTCGGAATCAGCCCCAGCATTTT	CASSSLPGTFRNQPQHF
TRBV28	TRBJ1-2	TRBD1	NA	TGTGCCAGCAGTTTATCCAGGGGGCATGGCTACACCTTC	CASSLSRGHGYTF
TRBV5-4	TRBJ2-1	NA	NA	TGTGCCAGCAGACTAGGTGTGGCTAGCGACTACAATGAGCAGTTCTTC	CASRLGVASDYNEQFF
TRBV7-2	TRBJ2-7	TRBD2	NA	TGTGCCAGCAGCCAGACCTGGGGGGGGCAGTACTTC	CASSQTWGGQYF
TRBV7-2	TRBJ2-2	TRBD2	once	TGTGCCACCCCTGAGGATCGAGCGGGAGGTTCCGGGGAGCTGTTTTTT	CATPEDRAGGSGELFF
TRBV7-3	TRBJ2-1	TRBD2	once	TGTGCCAGCAAGGCGGGAGGGACCGGTGAGCAGTTCTTC	CASKAGGTGEQFF
TRBV18	TRBJ2-7	TRBD2	NA	TGTGCCAGCTCACCACCTAGCGGGAAGACCTACGAGCAGTACTTC	CASSPPSGKTYEQYF
TRBV6-5	TRBJ2-7	TRBD1	NA	TGTGCCAGCAGTTACAGGGACAGCCCCAACTACGAGCAGTACTTC	CASSYRDSPNYEQYF
TRBV4-1	TRBJ2-4	NA	NA	TGCGCCAGCAAAGTATCAGTGCTAGCCAAAAACATTCAGTACTTC	CASKVSVLAKNIQYF
TRBV5-6	TRBJ1-3	NA	NA	TGTGCCAGCAGCTTGGACCAGTCTGGAAACACCATATATTTT	CASSLDQSGNTIYF
TRBV5-6	TRBJ2-7	TRBD2	few	TGTGCCAGCAGCTTGGGGGGACTAGCGGGTTCCTACGAGCAGTACTTC	CASSLGGLAGSYEQYF
TRBV5-8	TRBJ1-1	TRBD1	NA	TGTGCCAGCAGCTCGGGACAGGGGAGTTACACTGAAGCTTTCTTT	CASSSGQGSYTEAFF
TRBV6-2/TRBV6-3	TRBJ2-1	TRBD2	NA	TGTGCCAGCAGTTACAGGCCTAGCGGGAGGTCCAACAATGAGCAGTTCTTC	CASSYRPSGRSNNEQFF
TRBV30	TRBJ2-5	NA	NA	TGTGCCGTCAGGGGCCAAGAGACCCAGTACTTC	CAVRGQETQYF
TRBV19	TRBJ1-1	TRBD1	few	TGTGCCAGTACCAGGACAGGGCTGAACACTGAAGCTTTCTTT	CASTRTGLNTEAFF
TRBV19	TRBJ2-5	TRBD2	few	TGTGCCAGTAGTTCGGGACTAGCGGGAGAGGAGACCCAGTACTTC	CASSSGLAGEETQYF
TRBV6-5	TRBJ1-6	NA	NA	TGTGCCAGCGCGGTGCAGGGATCACCCCTCCACTTT	CASAVQGSPLHF
TRBV19	TRBJ1-2	NA	NA	TGTGCCAGTAGTATAGCAGCCGGGAACTATGGCTACACCTTC	CASSIAAGNYGYTF
TRBV7-2	TRBJ1-3	TRBD1	few	TGTGCCAGCAGCTTAGTTGGGACAGGGACCTACTCTGGAAACACCATATATTTT	CASSLVGTGTYSGNTIYF
TRBV5-1	TRBJ2-7	TRBD1	NA	TGCGCCAGCAGCTTACAGGGGGACGAGCAGTACTTC	CASSLQGDEQYF
TRBV18	TRBJ2-2	TRBD2	NA	TGTGCCAGCTCACCCGGACTAGGAGGCCCGGGGGAGCTGTTTTTT	CASSPGLGGPGELFF
TRBV2	TRBJ1-3	NA	NA	TGTGCCAGCAGTGTACAGGGAATAAACACCATATATTTT	CASSVQGINTIYF
TRBV5-1	TRBJ2-3	TRBD2	NA	TGCGCCAGCAGCCCCGGACTAGCGGGACTAGGCACAGATACGCAGTATTTT	CASSPGLAGLGTDTQYF
TRBV2	TRBJ2-5	TRBD2	NA	TGTGCCAGCGGGGGGGTCGGAGAGACCCAGTACTTC	CASGGVGETQYF
TRBV18	TRBJ1-1	NA	NA	TGTGCCAGCTCACCAAGAGGCTGGGACACTGAAGCTTTCTTT	CASSPRGWDTEAFF